A single sample gave rise to the 3 T cell receptor beta chains below, sequenced in a study of identical twins. One entry per CDR3 protein, called by TCRdb with MiXCR from the 5' RACE reads. The sample shows around 650,000 distinct CDR3 sequences, roughly 7.1% of them seen only once. This same sample was also taken into another study, of yellow fever vaccine responses in identical twins.

The sample taken for sequencing was PBMCs. These receptors were collected from a woman between 18 and 30 years old in good health.

This clonotype has a handful of counts. The chain employs TRBV10-3 and TRBJ1-5; tentatively, D is TRBD1 (5 bases). Germline CDR1 and CDR2: ENHRY and SYGVKD. Trimming cost V 6 bases and J 7 bases, with 16 bases left between them. This CDR3 region has 14 residues. For the CDR3, the DNA is TGTGCCATCAGCAACCGGGACCAGAGGCAGCCCCAGCATTTT. Protein: CAISNRDQRQPQHF.

This clonotype has just a few counts. The chain joins TRBV9 to TRBJ2-5; tentatively, D is TRBD1 or TRBD2 (6 bases each). The germline V gene encodes CDR1 SGDLS and CDR2 YYNGEE. The V end lost 4 bases, the J end lost 4 bases, and 23 bases lay between the germline ends. This CDR3 has 17 residues. CDR3 loop: CASSPRQGGTWGETQYF. The CDR3 coding sequence is TGTGCCAGCAGCCCCCGTCAAGGGGGGACGTGGGGAGAGACCCAGTACTTC.

This clonotype has at least ten counts. The rearrangement links TRBV20-1 to TRBJ1-5; D possibly corresponds to TRBD1 (6 bases). Germline CDR1 and CDR2: DFQATT and SNEGSKA (reference sequence). The CDR3 spans 13 residues. V shed 3 bases and J shed 2 bases, with 8 bases lying between them. CDR3 DNA: TGCAGTGCTAGGGCAGGGGGCAATCAGCCCCAGCATTTT. Protein: CSARAGGNQPQHF.